This entry is about one T cell receptor beta chain. The target antigen is unknown. The data were obtained in a study of shared clonotypes between healthy human individuals. The data were produced by immunoSEQ multiplex PCR, yet TCRdb's version contains in-frame clones alone and is incomplete. In the table there are around 1,000,000 clones, 77% of which are singletons. Points from the study as a whole: What naive subsets generally showed was a larger estimated richness than memory subsets showed.

Trimming pared 1 base from V and 3 bases from J, leaving 12 bases between. Germline V gene data show CDR1 as LGHNA and CDR2 as YNFKEQ. The CDR3 spans 15 residues. The sample was memory CD4+ T cells from PBMCs. Subset specified: CD45RA-negative fraction. This sequence originates from a man aged 18 to 29 in good health. Some clones in this sample may be carry-over from other donors' samples. The gene calls are TRBV4-2 and TRBJ1-1; TRBD1 might be the D (5 bases). The DNA of the CDR3 is TGTGCCAGCAGCCAAGTCGGAGGGGCCGACACTGAAGCTTTCTTT. Its translation: CASSQVGGADTEAFF.